The 30 T cell receptor beta chains presented below share a single source sample, sequenced in a study of blood T cell repertoires in COVID-19. The protocol was immunoSEQ multiplex PCR, while the TCRdb copy is restricted to in-frame clones and leaves out a portion. Found here are 250,000 to 400,000 clones, more than 75% of them singletons; the top ten hold roughly 2.5%. Material for sequencing was PBMCs or T cells enriched from blood (not recorded which). The receptors here all came from a man aged 60-69 years who had recovered from COVID-19.

The chain couples TRBV5-8 to TRBJ2-5, with 13 positions matching TRBD2. Germline V gene data show CDR1 as SGHTS and CDR2 as YDEGEE. The CDR3 sequence is 18 residues long. V lost 3 bases and J lost 9; bases outside the gene matches: 17. The CDR3 here is CASSSPGLAGKGIKAQYF. DNA for the CDR3: TGTGCCAGCAGCTCCCCGGGACTAGCGGGAAAGGGGATTAAGGCCCAGTACTTC.

The J gene is TRBJ2-1, the V gene TRBV6-5; D gene ambiguous. This CDR3 region has 13 residues. Per germline, CDR1 MNHEY and CDR2 SVGAGI. The V end lost 6 bases, the J end lost 7 bases, and 13 bases lay between the germline ends. The CDR3 nucleotides are TGTGCCAGCAGGATATCAAACGCGAATGAGCAGTTCTTC. Amino acids: CASRISNANEQFF.

This clone was detected ten times or more. Other nucleotide sequences from this sample produce the same CDR3. The chain employs TRBV3-1 (or the pseudogene TRBV3-2) and TRBJ2-7; 10 bases match TRBD1. From germline, CDR1 is LGHDT and CDR2 YNNKEL (reference sequence). This CDR3 is built from 14 residues. The J segment lost 5 bases and the V segment lost 1 base, leaving 2 bases of the junction unmatched. The CDR3 is CASSQVTGGHEQYF. In nucleotides, the CDR3 is TGTGCCAGCAGCCAAGTGACAGGGGGCCACGAGCAGTACTTC.

This chain joins TRBV29-1 and TRBJ2-1; TRBD1 matches 10 bases. The CDR3 totals 14 residues. Trimming took 6 bases from V and 7 from J; bases not matched to a gene: 9. The germline CDR1 and CDR2 sequences are SQVTM and ANQGSEA. CDR3 coding DNA: TGCAGCGTAGATCCGGGACAGGGGTCAAATGAGCAGTTCTTC. Amino acids: CSVDPGQGSNEQFF.

V usage is TRBV5-1 and J usage is TRBJ2-1; 8 nucleotides line up with TRBD2. V gave up 4 bases and J gave up 7 bases; unmatched junction bases: 4. This CDR3 contains 13 residues. Germline assignment: CDR1 SGHRS and CDR2 YFSETQ. The CDR3 DNA reads TGCGCCAGCAGCGAAGCGGGAGTGAATGAGCAGTTCTTC. This gives the protein CASSEAGVNEQFF.

This chain links TRBV7-2 with TRBJ1-1; D unclear. This CDR3 region has 15 residues. The V end lost 5 bases, the J end lost 0 bases, and 13 bases lay between the germline ends. Germline CDR1 and CDR2: SGHTA and FQGNSA. Here the CDR3 DNA reads TGTGCCAGCAGCCCGTGGGCCGGTCTGAACACTGAAGCTTTCTTT. Amino acid sequence: CASSPWAGLNTEAFF.

The rearrangement links TRBV11-2 to TRBJ1-1; perhaps TRBD1 as D (5 bases). V was pared by 0 bases and J by 10 bases, with 12 bases between. The CDR3 has 13 amino acids. Germline CDR1 reads SGHAT; CDR2 reads FQNNGV. The DNA of the CDR3 is TGTGCCAGCAGCTTAGATGACAGAGTAACAGCTTTCTTT. Translated: CASSLDDRVTAFF.

The chain combines TRBV5-6 with TRBJ2-7, with a possible D match to TRBD1 (5 bases). CDR1 SGHDT and CDR2 YYEEEE come from the germline V gene. The CDR3 loop spans 14 amino acids. The V gene lost 1 base and the J gene lost 4 bases, with 12 bases spanning the gap. DNA for the CDR3: TGTGCCAGCAGCTTGTCAGGGTTCGAGTACGAGCAGTACTTC. Translation gives CASSLSGFEYEQYF. Combining the CDR3 with reference TRBV5-6 and TRBJ2-7 gives the whole variable domain DAGVTQSPTHLIKTRGQQVTLRCSPKSGHDTVSWYQQALGQGPQFIFQYYEEEERQRGNFPDRFSGHQFPNYSSELNVNALLLGDSALYLCASSLSGFEYEQYFGPGTRLTVT.

The rearrangement links TRBV19 to TRBJ2-7; D possibly corresponds to TRBD2 (6 bases). Germline loops: CDR1 LNHDA, CDR2 SQIVND (reference sequence). The length of the CDR3 is 14 residues. The ends were cut back, 6 bases at V and 0 bases at J, with 12 bases in the middle. DNA for the CDR3: TGTGCCAGTAGCCCGGGACTTGACTCCTACGAGCAGTACTTC. This codes for CASSPGLDSYEQYF.

V is TRBV2 and J is TRBJ1-1, with 10 bases that match TRBD1. The CDR3 spans 15 residues. Germline V gives CDR1 SNHLY, CDR2 FYNNEI. J gave up 1 base and V 4 bases, and 3 bases lay outside the gene matches. As DNA, the CDR3 is TGTGCCAGCAGTGTTGACAGGGGGCGGAACACTGAAGCTTTCTTT. Translated, it gives CASSVDRGRNTEAFF.

A remark on this clone: The conserved phenylalanine or tryptophan normally closing the CDR3 is absent here, so this likely arose from a read error. No DNA is shown, since the ends of the CDR3 on it are uncertain; the CDR3 is the one TCRdb lists. The chain couples TRBV5-8 to TRBJ1-1. CDR1 is SGHTS and CDR2 is YDEGEE in the germline V gene. With termini counted, the CDR3 has 9 amino acids. CDR3 sequence: CASRAVSSA.

CDR3 in DNA: TGTGCCTGGAGGGCCCTACTACACGAGTACCAAGAGACCCAGTACTTC. As protein: CAWRALLHEYQETQYF. This rearrangement joins TRBV30 to TRBJ2-5; no clear D gene. V was pared by 3 bases and J by 0 bases, with 17 bases between. Germline CDR1 reads GTSNPN; CDR2 reads SVGIG (reference sequence). This CDR3 comprises 16 residues. The full variable domain, completed using reference TRBV30 and TRBJ2-5, is SQTIHQWPATLVQPVGSPLSLECTVEGTSNPNLYWYRQAAGRGLQLLFYSVGIGQISSEVPQNLSASRPQDRQFILSSKKLLLSDSGFYLCAWRALLHEYQETQYFGPGTRLLVL.

This clone was counted once. V is TRBV5-1 and J is TRBJ2-7; the match to TRBD2 covers 9 bases. CDR1 SGHRS and CDR2 YFSETQ come from the germline V gene. The V segment lost 0 bases and the J segment 2 bases; nucleotides outside the gene matches: 6. CDR3 size: 16 residues. CDR3 coding DNA: TGCGCCAGCAGCTTGGTTCCTAGCGGGATACCCTACGAGCAGTACTTC. Residues: CASSLVPSGIPYEQYF.

The gene calls are TRBV7-9 and TRBJ1-2; no firm D call. V gave up 5 bases and J gave up 8 bases, with 12 bases separating them. Germline lookup yields CDR1 SEHNR and CDR2 FQNEAQ (reference sequence). CDR3 length equals 12 residues. CDR3 sequence reads: CASSHTGFGYTF. The DNA for the CDR3 is TGTGCCAGCAGCCATACGGGATTCGGCTACACCTTC.

The gene calls are TRBV5-4 and TRBJ1-1; D is uncertain. The V gene lost 1 base and the J gene lost 3 bases, with 10 bases spanning the gap. This CDR3 spans 14 amino acids. Looked up from germline, CDR1 is SGHNT and CDR2 is YYREEE (reference sequence). As DNA, the CDR3 is TGTGCCAGCAGCTTGCGGGGTATCGACACTGAAGCTTTCTTT. Residues: CASSLRGIDTEAFF.

This sequence joins TRBV12-3 or TRBV12-4 and TRBJ1-5; a weak D match, TRBD1 (6 bases). The CDR3 consists of 13 residues. V lost 9 bases and J lost 0, with 9 bases in between. In nucleotides, the CDR3 is TGTGCCAGGGACAGTTATAGCAATCAGCCCCAGCATTTT. Residues: CARDSYSNQPQHF.

The chain couples TRBV6-5 to TRBJ2-1; D might be TRBD1 (6 bases). Germline V gene data show CDR1 as MNHEY and CDR2 as SVGAGI. V lost 7 bases to trimming and J lost 2 bases, with 15 bases between them. The CDR3 extends over 15 amino acids. CDR3 region: CASNNRDFAYNEQFF. DNA of the CDR3: TGTGCCAGCAATAACAGGGATTTCGCCTACAATGAGCAGTTCTTC.

The chain carries TRBV19 and TRBJ1-3, with 8 bases fitting TRBD1. The CDR3 is 16 amino acids. The V gene's germline CDR1 is LNHDA and CDR2 SQIVND (reference sequence). The junction had 8 bases not matched to a gene; V was cut back by 7 bases and J by 0 bases. CDR3 sequence (DNA): TGTGCCAGTACCGCCCGGGACAGGCTCTCTGGAAACACCATATATTTT. It is translated as CASTARDRLSGNTIYF.

The chain is built from TRBV2 and TRBJ2-7, with 9 positions matching TRBD2. Trimming removed 8 bases from V and 2 bases from J; junction bases left unmatched: 1. The germline V gene encodes CDR1 SNHLY and CDR2 FYNNEI. The CDR3 runs to 12 residues. The DNA for the CDR3 is TGTGCCAGCCGACTAGCGGCCTACGAGCAGTACTTC. It codes for CASRLAAYEQYF. The variable domain in full, with the rest retrieved from reference TRBV2 and TRBJ2-7, is EPEVTQTPSHQVTQMGQEVILRCVPISNHLYFYWYRQILGQKVEFLVSFYNNEISEKSEIFDDQFSVERPDGSNFTLKIRSTKLEDSAMYFCASRLAAYEQYFGPGTRLTVT.

The gene calls are TRBV6-6 and TRBJ2-2, with D perhaps TRBD1 (6 bases). CDR1 and CDR2 from the germline V gene are MNHNY and SVGAGI (reference sequence). This CDR3 has 15 residues. Trimming took 7 bases from V and 7 from J, leaving 19 bases between them. The CDR3 loop reads CASNSDRSAGGELFF. The CDR3 DNA reads as TGTGCCAGCAATTCCGACAGGTCCGCTGGCGGGGAGCTGTTTTTT.

The chain employs TRBV3-1 (or the pseudogene TRBV3-2) and TRBJ1-2, with D hard to call. The germline V gene encodes CDR1 LGHDT and CDR2 YNNKEL (reference sequence). The CDR3 spans 12 residues. Trimming stripped 0 bases from V and 8 bases from J, with 7 bases between. The CDR3 nucleotides are TGTGCCAGCAGCCAAGAGAGTGTCGGCTACACCTTC. It specifies CASSQESVGYTF.

This clone has only one observation. The rearrangement uses TRBV5-4 and TRBJ2-7; tentative D call: TRBD2 (6 bases). Germline values: CDR1 SGHNT, CDR2 YYREEE (reference sequence). This CDR3 region has 13 residues. V dropped 4 bases and J dropped 1 base, with 9 bases sitting between them. CDR3 in amino acids: CASSAGRSYEQYF. The CDR3 bases are TGTGCCAGCAGCGCGGGGCGGTCCTACGAGCAGTACTTC.

The V call is TRBV27, the J call TRBJ2-1; TRBD2 might be the D (5 bases). Trimming removed 2 bases at V and 8 bases at J, with 7 bases between. The CDR3 runs to 12 residues. CDR1 and CDR2 from the germline V gene are MNHEY and SMNVEV (reference sequence). The CDR3 DNA is TGTGCCAGCAGTTTACGCGGGCATGAGCAGTTCTTC. Translated, it gives CASSLRGHEQFF.

This clone is a singleton in its sample. Other DNA sequences from this sample encode an identical CDR3 as well. V is TRBV10-3 and J is TRBJ2-1; 11 nucleotides align to TRBD2. Per germline, CDR1 ENHRY and CDR2 SYGVKD. The CDR3 contains 15 residues. The J segment lost 0 bases and the V segment lost 5 bases, leaving 0 bases of the junction unmatched. The DNA of the CDR3 is TGTGCCATCAGTACTAGCGGGAGCTCCTACAATGAGCAGTTCTTC. Its translation: CAISTSGSSYNEQFF.

This clone was counted once. The J gene is TRBJ2-1, the V gene TRBV6-5; 8 nucleotides match TRBD2. This CDR3 contains 15 residues. CDR1 and CDR2 from the germline V gene are MNHEY and SVGAGI. The V gene end was trimmed by 6 bases and the J gene end by 7 bases; junction bases not matched to a gene: 11. CDR3 in DNA: TGTGCCAGCAGGCCCGCGGGAGGAAGCGGAAATGAGCAGTTCTTC. Its translation is CASRPAGGSGNEQFF.

This chain uses TRBV7-9 with TRBJ1-2; possibly TRBD1 for D (6 bases). CDR3 length: 15 amino acids. Germline lookup yields CDR1 SEHNR and CDR2 FQNEAQ (reference sequence). Deletions cut 4 bases from V and 2 bases from J, with 14 bases between. CDR3 amino acids: CASSSYRDRNYGYTF. The CDR3 bases are TGTGCCAGCAGCTCCTACAGGGATAGGAACTATGGCTACACCTTC.

The chain links TRBV19 to TRBJ2-7, with 9 bases lining up with TRBD1. The CDR3 length is 15 residues. Germline V gene lookup returns CDR1 LNHDA and CDR2 SQIVND (reference sequence). Unmatched junction bases numbered 6, after V lost 5 bases and J lost 1 base. DNA of the CDR3: TGTGCCAGTAGTCATGGACAGGGGAGGTCCTACGAGCAGTACTTC. It codes for CASSHGQGRSYEQYF. The full variable domain, completed using reference TRBV19 and TRBJ2-7, is DGGITQSPKYLFRKEGQNVTLSCEQNLNHDAMYWYRQDPGQGLRLIYYSQIVNDFQKGDIAEGYSVSREKKESFPLTVTSAQKNPTAFYLCASSHGQGRSYEQYFGPGTRLTVT.

In DNA form, the CDR3 reads TGTGCCAGCAGCCAAGATGAGCCGAACACCGGGGAGCTGTTTTTT. Translation: CASSQDEPNTGELFF. The chain is built from TRBV4-2 and TRBJ2-2; the D is unclear. CDR3 length: 15 amino acids. CDR1 and CDR2 (germline): LGHNA, YNFKEQ. Trimming shortened V by 0 bases and J by 0 bases, and 5 bases separated the two germline ends.

V and J are TRBV24-1 and TRBJ2-1, with TRBD2 matching 7 bases. The CDR3 sequence is 16 residues long. Germline values: CDR1 KGHDR, CDR2 SFDVKD. Unmatched junction bases numbered 4, after V lost 3 bases and J lost 0 bases. CDR3 region: CATSDTGTTSYNEQFF. CDR3 nucleotides: TGTGCCACCAGTGATACCGGGACTACCTCCTACAATGAGCAGTTCTTC.

The chain uses TRBV7-8 and TRBJ1-1; maybe TRBD1 (5 bases). V was pared by 5 bases and J by 6 bases, with 13 bases between. The CDR3 covers 13 residues. The V gene's germline CDR1 is SGHVS and CDR2 FQNEAQ. The CDR3, as DNA: TGTGCCAGCAGCGTCGGGGGTAACGCTGAAGCTTTCTTT. Encoded protein: CASSVGGNAEAFF.